This TCR beta chain was sequenced for a study of CD8 T cells in Susac syndrome. The CDR3 extends over 14 amino acids. CDR1 and CDR2 from the germline V gene are DFQATT and SNEGSKA (reference sequence). V dropped 4 bases and J dropped 6 bases, with 19 bases sitting between them. Reverse transcription used 0.5 to 1 ug RNA and random hexamers. With immunoSEQ multiplex PCR, TCR beta CDR3 was amplified across 54 Vbeta and 13 Jbeta. TCRdb called the immunoSEQ multiplex PCR reads again in MiXCR, with one record for every CDR3 protein. This table holds around 120,000 distinct CDR3 sequences, approximately 94% found once. Study-level results: It was acknowledged in the study that its TCR sequencing and HLA analysis involved a relatively small number of individuals.

TCR beta from blood CD8+ and CD4+ T cells was sequenced. This clonotype is a singleton in its sample. As yet, its antigen is unknown. The chain employs TRBV20-1 and TRBJ2-7, with D possibly TRBD1 on 6 matching bases. The clonotype comes from a human donor with multiple sclerosis. Input material: CD4+ T cells from PBMCs. CDR3 bases: TGCAGTGCTACCTCCCTGACAGGTTTGTCCGAGCAGTACTTC. It codes for CSATSLTGLSEQYF.